Shown below are 15 T cell receptor beta chains from a single sample sequenced in a study of cytomegalovirus exposure and HLA in healthy donors. In the PCR, 60 Vbeta and 13 Jbeta primers were used. Assay: immunoSEQ multiplex PCR; the TCRdb copy retains only in-frame clones and omits some. Here the sample table reports some 75,000 clones. The material sequenced was PBMCs. These receptors were obtained from a boy between 10 and 17 years old in good health and CMV-seronegative.

The J gene is TRBJ2-7, the V gene TRBV6-5; 10 nucleotides match TRBD1. CDR3 size: 14 residues. V trimming: 6 bases; J trimming: 7 bases; junction bases outside the gene matches: 9. Germline V lookup: CDR1 MNHEY, CDR2 SVGAGI. The CDR3 nucleotides read TGTGCCAGCAGCCAGACAGGGGGCAGGACGGAGCAGTACTTC. As protein: CASSQTGGRTEQYF.

The V gene is TRBV5-1, the J gene TRBJ2-2, with 8 bases identical to TRBD2. Per the germline V gene, CDR1 is SGHRS and CDR2 is YFSETQ. The CDR3 length is 18 residues. V was clipped by 4 bases and J by 5 bases; unmatched bases: 16. CDR3 in amino acids: CASSPHSGEGPGTGELFF. In DNA, the CDR3 is TGCGCCAGCAGCCCACATAGCGGGGAGGGACCGGGAACCGGGGAGCTGTTTTTT.

The chain recombines TRBV11-3 with TRBJ2-5, with 11 bases lining up with TRBD2. Losses at the gene ends were 5 bases for V and 3 bases for J; bases not matched to a gene: 5. The CDR3 covers 15 residues. CDR1 is SGHNT and CDR2 is YENEEA in the germline V gene. The CDR3 loop is CASSPGLAEKETQYF. In DNA form, the CDR3 reads TGTGCCAGCAGCCCGGGACTAGCGGAAAAAGAGACCCAGTACTTC.

A note on this clone: Different DNA sequences within this sample yield the same CDR3. This rearrangement joins TRBV4-1 to TRBJ2-7; TRBD2 matches at 7 bases. CDR1 is MGHRA and CDR2 is YSYEKL in the germline V gene. The CDR3 has 13 amino acids. J was trimmed by 2 bases and V by 4 bases; bases with no gene match: 2. The CDR3 spells CASSPRGAYEQYF. CDR3 DNA sequence: TGCGCCAGCAGCCCCCGGGGGGCCTACGAGCAGTACTTC.

V is TRBV19 and J is TRBJ1-1; D not certain. Trimming pared 3 bases from V and 0 bases from J, leaving 5 bases between. The CDR3 spans 13 residues. From germline, CDR1 is LNHDA and CDR2 SQIVND (reference sequence). CDR3 loop: CASSMYVNTEAFF. The DNA of the CDR3 is TGTGCCAGTAGTATGTATGTGAACACTGAAGCTTTCTTT.

The J gene is TRBJ1-1, the V gene TRBV30; 8 bases align to TRBD1. V lost 0 bases, J lost 1 base, and 1 base stayed unmatched. Germline V gives CDR1 GTSNPN, CDR2 SVGIG (reference sequence). This CDR3 has 14 amino acids. CDR3 sequence: CAWSVGTGNTEAFF. CDR3 bases: TGTGCCTGGAGTGTAGGGACAGGGAACACTGAAGCTTTCTTT.

The chain is built from TRBV12-5 and TRBJ2-5, with 9 bases lining up with TRBD1. Per the germline V gene, CDR1 is LGHNT and CDR2 is FRNRAP. This CDR3 comprises 16 residues. With V trimmed by 1 base and J by 4 bases, 7 bases remained unmatched. CDR3 sequence: CASGLGTGVLGETQYF. The CDR3 region has the DNA TGTGCTAGTGGTTTGGGGACAGGGGTGTTGGGAGAGACCCAGTACTTC.

This chain joins TRBV28 and TRBJ2-2, with D tentatively TRBD2 (6 bases). V lost 8 bases and J lost 1, with 11 bases in between. The length of the CDR3 is 14 residues. The germline CDR1 and CDR2 sequences are MDHEN and SYDVKM. CDR3 protein: CASRLGGNTGELFF. CDR3 nucleotides: TGTGCCAGCCGCCTCGGGGGGAACACCGGGGAGCTGTTTTTT.

This chain links TRBV30 with TRBJ2-7; maybe TRBD1 (8 bases). In germline, CDR1 is GTSNPN, CDR2 SVGIG (reference sequence). The CDR3 extends over 14 amino acids. Trimming cost V 0 bases and J 2 bases, with 11 bases left between them. CDR3 nucleotides: TGTGCCTGGAGTGTACAGGGGGGGCCCTACGAGCAGTACTTC. Residues: CAWSVQGGPYEQYF.

The rearrangement joins TRBV5-8 to TRBJ1-3; D unclear. Germline CDR1 reads SGHTS; CDR2 reads YDEGEE. This CDR3 spans 13 amino acids. The V gene lost 1 base and the J gene lost 2 bases, with 4 bases spanning the gap. CDR3 coding DNA: TGTGCCAGCAGCTTGACAACTGGAAACACCATATATTTT. It encodes CASSLTTGNTIYF.

This chain links TRBV13 with TRBJ2-3; 9 positions match TRBD2. The trim removed 6 bases at V and 2 bases at J, leaving 9 bases unmatched. Germline V gene data show CDR1 as PRHDT and CDR2 as FYEKMQ (reference sequence). The CDR3 sequence is 16 residues long. The CDR3 sequence: CASSVGGGADTDTQYF. CDR3 nucleotide sequence: TGTGCCAGCAGTGTAGGCGGGGGGGCTGACACAGATACGCAGTATTTT.

This chain connects TRBV6-6 to TRBJ2-7; possible D gene TRBD1, 6 bases. Trimming cost V 7 bases and J 1 base, with 14 bases left between them. The CDR3 covers 14 residues. CDR1 is MNHNY and CDR2 is SVGAGI in the germline V gene (reference sequence). The CDR3 loop is CASKGQLGSYEQYF. The CDR3, as DNA: TGTGCCAGCAAAGGACAGCTCGGGTCCTACGAGCAGTACTTC.

J is TRBJ2-5 and V is TRBV11-3, with D maybe TRBD1 (6 bases). V lost 3 bases, J lost 0 bases, and 8 bases lay in between. This CDR3 has 14 residues. Germline CDR1 is SGHNT and CDR2 is YENEEA. The DNA of the CDR3 is TGTGCCAGCAGCTTGGCAGGGGACCAAGAGACCCAGTACTTC. Protein sequence: CASSLAGDQETQYF.

The rearrangement links TRBV19 to TRBJ2-2; 10 positions agree with TRBD1. The CDR3 length is 15 residues. Germline CDR1 reads LNHDA; CDR2 reads SQIVND (reference sequence). J gave up 4 bases and V 1 base, and 0 bases lay outside the gene matches. The DNA for the CDR3 is TGTGCCAGTAGTATAGGGACAGGGGGCACCGGGGAGCTGTTTTTT. Translation: CASSIGTGGTGELFF.

The chain couples TRBV2 to TRBJ2-5; a possible D gene is TRBD2 (7 bases). V was pared by 7 bases and J by 7 bases, with 25 bases between. The CDR3 loop spans 16 amino acids. Germline V lookup: CDR1 SNHLY, CDR2 FYNNEI. The CDR3 region is CASIGGLPLGGGTQYF. As DNA, the CDR3 is TGTGCCAGCATCGGCGGGCTACCCTTAGGGGGGGGGACCCAGTACTTC. Combining the CDR3 with reference TRBV2 and TRBJ2-5 gives the whole variable domain EPEVTQTPSHQVTQMGQEVILRCVPISNHLYFYWYRQILGQKVEFLVSFYNNEISEKSEIFDDQFSVERPDGSNFTLKIRSTKLEDSAMYFCASIGGLPLGGGTQYFGPGTRLLVL.